This T cell receptor beta chain was obtained from a study of T cells in Graves' hyperthyroidism and ophthalmopathy. Study-wide results and limits: Ophthalmopathy onset followed model prediction by a median roughly six months.

Amplified TCR beta CDR3 regions came from RNA transcripts. TCR CDR3 underwent first-round RT-PCR with the HTBI primer set. A single record per CDR3 protein comes from TCRdb applying MiXCR to the multiplex PCR reads. The sample consists of 300,000 or so distinct CDR3 sequences, roughly 21% of them appearing once. In its sample, this clonotype was seen a few times. Its target is unknown. The CDR3 has 13 amino acids. CDR1 is MGHRA, CDR2 YSYEKL, per germline. The V end was cut by 5 bases, the J end by 9 bases, with 17 bases between. This TCR was recovered from a woman in her fifties or sixties with Graves' hyperthyroidism. The sample was blood. The chain links TRBV4-1 to TRBJ2-7, with a possible D match to TRBD2 (5 bases). CDR3 loop: CASSEGYFGGQYF. The DNA for the CDR3 is TGCGCCAGCAGCGAGGGATACTTTGGTGGGCAGTACTTC.